A single sample gave rise to the 32 T cell receptor beta chains below, sequenced in a study of T cell repertoires in cytomegalovirus infection. In TCRdb, the reads were re-called with MiXCR into one record per CDR3 protein. The repertoire has hundreds of thousands of distinct CDR3 sequences, around 24% of them found once; the top ten carry around 8%. Sequencing was done on a sample of CD8+ T cells from PBMCs. The receptors shown here come from a human donor in good health (CMV status not recorded). Some clones in this sample may be carry-over from other donors' samples.

This clonotype has a count of ten or more. The CDR3 region is CASSLGGTGQFF. The CDR3 coding sequence is TGTGCCAGCAGCTTGGGGGGGACTGGACAGTTCTTC. The V call is TRBV5-5, the J call TRBJ2-1, with D possibly being TRBD2 (6 bases). V was clipped by 0 bases and J by 13 bases, with 11 bases between them. This CDR3 is 12 amino acids long. The germline CDR1 and CDR2 sequences are SGHKS and YYEKEE (reference sequence).

This clonotype was picked up a small number of times. The rearrangement links TRBV29-1 to TRBJ2-1; TRBD1 aligns across 7 bases. The CDR3 loop spans 16 amino acids. CDR1 is SQVTM and CDR2 is ANQGSEA in the germline V gene. The V and J ends lost 0 bases and 5 bases, in that order; junction bases with no gene match: 10. The chain's CDR3 is CSVEDPRTGLDNEQFF. In DNA form, the CDR3 reads TGCAGCGTTGAAGATCCGAGGACAGGCCTTGACAATGAGCAGTTCTTC.

The V call is TRBV29-1, the J call TRBJ1-1; D is possibly TRBD1 (6 bases). Trimming left V 3 bases short and J 3 bases short, with 11 bases between. CDR1 and CDR2 from the germline V gene are SQVTM and ANQGSEA. This CDR3 is 13 amino acids long. CDR3 in amino acids: CSVDTGIHTEAFF. DNA of the CDR3: TGCAGCGTTGACACAGGGATCCACACTGAAGCTTTCTTT.

The genes are TRBV5-1 and TRBJ2-2; TRBD1 agrees at 8 bases. V trimming: 2 bases; J trimming: 3 bases; junction bases outside the gene matches: 3. The CDR3 is 15 residues long. Germline loops: CDR1 SGHRS, CDR2 YFSETQ. DNA for the CDR3: TGCGCCAGCAGCTTCAGGACAGGGTACACCGGGGAGCTGTTTTTT. This translates into CASSFRTGYTGELFF.

This clonotype has only a few counts. CDR3 loop: CASSHPGQGDVFSYNEQFF. The CDR3 DNA sequence: TGTGCCAGCAGCCACCCGGGACAGGGGGATGTTTTCTCCTACAATGAGCAGTTCTTC. The genes are TRBV4-2 and TRBJ2-1, with TRBD1 matching over 11 bases. V dropped 3 bases and J dropped 0; count of bases not matched to a gene: 10. The CDR3 sequence is 19 residues long. Germline CDR1 LGHNA, CDR2 YNFKEQ.

This clonotype was seen ten or more times. The chain is built from TRBV7-2 and TRBJ1-2; no definite D call. Trimming cost V 1 base and J 6 bases, with 15 bases left between them. The CDR3 runs to 15 residues. Germline V gives CDR1 SGHTA, CDR2 FQGNSA. The CDR3 coding sequence is TGTGCCAGCAGCTTAGGCCAGGTCCTAAAGGATGGCTACACCTTC. It yields the protein CASSLGQVLKDGYTF.

This clonotype was picked up a small number of times. The chain recombines TRBV28 with TRBJ2-7; TRBD2 aligns across 7 bases. The CDR3 is made up of 14 amino acids. The germline CDR1 and CDR2 sequences are MDHEN and SYDVKM. V lost 5 bases, J lost 2 bases, and 6 bases stayed unmatched. The CDR3 region is CASSPGGNTYEQYV. The DNA for the CDR3 is TGTGCCAGCAGTCCCGGGGGGAACACCTACGAGCAGTACGTC.

V gene TRBV9 combines with J gene TRBJ2-1, with 9 bases identical to TRBD1. Germline V lookup: CDR1 SGDLS, CDR2 YYNGEE. The V gene end was trimmed by 6 bases and the J gene end by 7 bases; junction bases not matched to a gene: 8. This CDR3 is 14 amino acids long. Here the CDR3 reads CASNFGTGRNEQFF. The CDR3 region has the DNA TGTGCCAGCAACTTCGGGACAGGGCGAAATGAGCAGTTCTTC.

Ten or more counts support this clonotype. The chain is built from TRBV7-2 and TRBJ1-3, with D possibly matching TRBD1 (6 bases). The CDR3 has 14 residues. Between the trimmed V and J ends, which lost 5 bases and 3 bases, there was a span of 11 bases. The germline CDR1 and CDR2 sequences are SGHTA and FQGNSA. CDR3 sequence reads: CASSVQGNGNTIYF. DNA for the CDR3: TGTGCCAGCAGCGTACAGGGTAATGGAAACACCATATATTTT.

A few counts support this clonotype. The chain uses TRBV20-1 and TRBJ2-1, with D perhaps TRBD2 (6 bases). This CDR3 spans 14 amino acids. The germline CDR1 and CDR2 sequences are DFQATT and SNEGSKA (reference sequence). Between the trimmed V and J ends, which lost 0 bases and 4 bases, there was a span of 10 bases. This chain's CDR3 is CSARDPGDYNEQFF. In DNA, the CDR3 is TGCAGTGCTAGAGATCCGGGGGATTACAATGAGCAGTTCTTC.

The sample holds a few counts of this clonotype. The J gene is TRBJ1-1, the V gene TRBV27, with D possibly matching TRBD1 (6 bases). The CDR3 covers 12 residues. Germline lookup yields CDR1 MNHEY and CDR2 SMNVEV (reference sequence). The V end was cut by 10 bases, the J end by 1 base, with 10 bases between. CDR3: CATRQENTEAFF. Here the CDR3 DNA reads TGTGCCACCCGACAGGAGAACACTGAAGCTTTCTTT.

In its sample, this clonotype was seen many times. V usage is TRBV7-8 and J usage is TRBJ2-3, with 11 bases identical to TRBD2. The germline CDR1 and CDR2 sequences are SGHVS and FQNEAQ. This CDR3 has 16 amino acids. V lost 6 bases and J lost 1; bases outside the gene matches: 6. The CDR3 nucleotides read TGTGCCAGCAGTTATAGCGGGGGGGCAGGCACAGATACGCAGTATTTT. Translation: CASSYSGGAGTDTQYF.

This clonotype was recorded at least ten times. The rearrangement links TRBV6-5 to TRBJ1-6, with 8 positions matching TRBD1. Germline V gene data show CDR1 as MNHEY and CDR2 as SVGAGI. The CDR3 is 14 amino acids. V lost 5 bases to trimming and J lost 12 bases; unmatched junction nucleotides: 9. The CDR3 DNA reads as TGTGCCAGCAGTCCTAGGACAGGGAGGCGACCCCTCCACTTT. Its protein is CASSPRTGRRPLHF.

The chain uses TRBV7-9 and TRBJ2-7; D gene ambiguous. V was pared by 6 bases and J by 3 bases, with 12 bases between. This CDR3 has 13 residues. CDR1 and CDR2 from the germline V gene are SEHNR and FQNEAQ (reference sequence). The CDR3 bases are TGTGCCAGCAGTAAAGATTGGAGCTACGAGCAGTACTTC. Its translation is CASSKDWSYEQYF. Filled out from reference TRBV7-9 and TRBJ2-7, the complete variable domain reads DTGVSQNPRHKITKRGQNVTFRCDPISEHNRLYWYRQTLGQGPEFLTYFQNEAQLEKSRLLSDRFSAERPKGSFSTLEIQRTEQGDSAMYLCASSKDWSYEQYFGPGTRLTVT.

This clonotype showed up just a few times. This chain uses TRBV2 with TRBJ2-3, with 12 bases fitting TRBD2. The CDR3 sequence is 16 residues long. Germline V gives CDR1 SNHLY, CDR2 FYNNEI. Trimming removed 7 bases from V and 2 bases from J; junction bases left unmatched: 7. The CDR3 bases are TGTGCCAGCACCCCTAGCGGGGGGGTAGACACAGATACGCAGTATTTT. Its protein product is CASTPSGGVDTDTQYF.

This clonotype has ten or more counts. The rearrangement links TRBV28 to TRBJ2-4; weak D call: TRBD2 (5 bases). Germline V gives CDR1 MDHEN, CDR2 SYDVKM. V was clipped by 5 bases and J by 4 bases, with 27 bases between them. The CDR3 spans 19 residues. The CDR3 DNA reads TGTGCCAGCAGTCCCTTAGTAGGACGCGAGTCGGGGTTTAAAAACATTCAGTACTTC. Protein sequence: CASSPLVGRESGFKNIQYF.

The chain recombines TRBV20-1 with TRBJ2-3; 10 bases agree with TRBD2. There are 14 residues in the CDR3. V dropped 6 bases and J dropped 2; count of bases not matched to a gene: 5. CDR1 and CDR2 (germline): DFQATT, SNEGSKA (reference sequence). CDR3 nucleotides: TGCAGTGCCCAACTAGCGGGGCTCACAGATACGCAGTATTTT. This encodes CSAQLAGLTDTQYF.

This clonotype was seen more than once but under ten times. The V call is TRBV7-9, the J call TRBJ2-7; TRBD1 matches at 8 bases. The CDR3 runs 14 residues. Trimming removed 5 bases from V and 3 bases from J; junction bases left unmatched: 6. Germline V gene sequence: CDR1 SEHNR, CDR2 FQNEAQ (reference sequence). The CDR3 coding sequence is TGTGCCAGCAGCCCGGGACAGGCGCGCTACGAGCAGTACTTC. Translated: CASSPGQARYEQYF.

The chain joins TRBV7-9 to TRBJ2-7; no clear D. The V and J ends lost 5 bases and 6 bases respectively, with 14 bases between them. This CDR3 has 13 amino acids. CDR1 is SEHNR, CDR2 FQNEAQ, per germline (reference sequence). The chain's CDR3 is CASSILLDSEQYF. The CDR3 DNA reads as TGTGCCAGCAGCATCCTCCTCGACTCCGAGCAGTACTTC.

Remarks on this clonotype: Possible read error: a much larger clone is one base away. This chain links TRBV18 with TRBJ2-3; D remains unclear. Per the germline V gene, CDR1 is KGHSH and CDR2 is LQKENI. The CDR3 sequence is 13 residues long. The CDR3 reads CVSSPAVTDTQYF. The CDR3 region has the DNA TGTGTCAGCTCACCTGCCGTCACAGATACGCAGTATTTT.

The V and J genes are TRBV29-1 and TRBJ1-2; no clear D. The CDR3 runs 14 residues. Trimming stripped 4 bases from V and 1 base from J, with 13 bases between. Germline CDR1 and CDR2: SQVTM and ANQGSEA. CDR3 amino acids: CSVGYRENNYGYTF. CDR3 nucleotides: TGCAGCGTTGGATACAGAGAGAATAACTATGGCTACACCTTC.

This clonotype was observed at least ten times. The CDR3 reads CASSRTGGSIDEQYV. The DNA of the CDR3 is TGTGCCAGCAGTCGGACAGGGGGTTCAATAGACGAGCAGTACGTC. The rearrangement links TRBV7-8 to TRBJ2-7, with 10 bases identical to TRBD1. In germline, CDR1 is SGHVS, CDR2 FQNEAQ. The V segment lost 6 bases and the J segment 5 bases; nucleotides outside the gene matches: 10. CDR3 size: 15 residues.

This clonotype was observed a few times. The chain has TRBV29-1 and TRBJ1-2; no clear D. V was cut by 0 bases and J by 6 bases, with 11 bases left in between. CDR1 is SQVTM, CDR2 ANQGSEA, per germline. The CDR3 consists of 13 residues. The CDR3 loop is CSVEDDTFHGYTF. In nucleotides, the CDR3 is TGCAGCGTTGAAGATGACACCTTCCATGGCTACACCTTC. The variable domain in full, with the rest retrieved from reference TRBV29-1 and TRBJ1-2, is SAVISQKPSRDICQRGTSLTIQCQVDSQVTMMFWYRQQPGQSLTLIATANQGSEATYESGFVIDKFPISRPNLTFSTLTVSNMSPEDSSIYLCSVEDDTFHGYTFGSGTRLTVV.

Only a few counts were recorded for this clonotype. The genes are TRBV10-2 and TRBJ2-7; TRBD1 matches at 7 bases. The junction had 5 bases not matched to a gene; V was cut back by 3 bases and J by 3 bases. The CDR3 covers 14 residues. Per germline, CDR1 WSHSY and CDR2 SAAADI. The CDR3 sequence: CASSDTTGVYEQYF. The CDR3 nucleotides are TGCGCCAGCAGTGATACAACAGGGGTCTACGAGCAGTACTTC.

The chain has TRBV2 and TRBJ1-5, with no clear D. This CDR3 comprises 12 residues. CDR1 SNHLY and CDR2 FYNNEI come from the germline V gene. V gave up 3 bases and J gave up 4 bases, with 4 bases separating them. CDR3 loop: CASSERNQPQHF. CDR3 bases: TGTGCCAGCAGTGAGAGGAATCAGCCCCAGCATTTT.

The V call is TRBV5-4, the J call TRBJ2-1; 8 nucleotides match TRBD1. The CDR3 has 16 amino acids. The V and J ends lost 0 bases and 3 bases, in that order; junction bases with no gene match: 5. Germline V gene sequence: CDR1 SGHNT, CDR2 YYREEE (reference sequence). The CDR3 reads CASSLGGQGRYNEQFF. CDR3 in DNA: TGTGCCAGCAGCTTGGGCGGACAGGGCCGCTACAATGAGCAGTTCTTC.

The chain carries TRBV7-6 and TRBJ2-1; 8 nucleotides agree with TRBD1. CDR3 length equals 16 residues. Germline trimming cut 5 bases from V and 2 bases from J; bases unmatched to any gene: 8. Germline V gene sequence: CDR1 SGHVS, CDR2 FNYEAQ. The CDR3 nucleotides are TGTGCCAGCAGCCCATTCGGACAGGGACCCTACAATGAGCAGTTCTTC. Residues: CASSPFGQGPYNEQFF.

This clonotype is a singleton in its sample. Relative to the germline gene, one junction end is altered; a read error may explain this. V is TRBV27 and J is TRBJ2-3; a possible D gene is TRBD1 (5 bases). The CDR3 runs to 13 residues. The germline CDR1 and CDR2 sequences are MNHEY and SMNVEV (reference sequence). Here the CDR3 reads CTSSFRGTDTQYF. DNA of the CDR3: TGTACCAGCAGTTTCAGGGGCACAGATACGCAGTATTTT.

The DNA for the CDR3 is TGTGCCAGCAGCCTACGGACGGATAATCAGCCCCAGCATTTT. This gives the protein CASSLRTDNQPQHF. This rearrangement joins TRBV28 to TRBJ1-5; unclear D gene. The CDR3 has 14 amino acids. Germline V gene data show CDR1 as MDHEN and CDR2 as SYDVKM. V was shortened by 6 bases and J by 4 bases, with 13 bases between the two germline ends.

This clonotype was counted only a few times. The chain carries TRBV2 and TRBJ1-1, with D uncertain. V was clipped by 7 bases and J by 5 bases, with 5 bases between them. Germline assignment: CDR1 SNHLY and CDR2 FYNNEI. This CDR3 spans 10 amino acids. The CDR3 DNA sequence: TGTGCCAGCATGGGGACTGAAGCTTTCTTT. It translates to CASMGTEAFF.

This clonotype was detected a few times. The V and J genes are TRBV27 and TRBJ2-1; D gene ambiguous. Germline CDR1 MNHEY, CDR2 SMNVEV (reference sequence). V gave up 8 bases and J gave up 7 bases, with 9 bases separating them. The CDR3 is made up of 11 amino acids. The CDR3 is CASRKRNEQFF. The CDR3 DNA sequence: TGTGCCAGCCGAAAGAGGAATGAGCAGTTCTTC.

This clonotype was recorded at least ten times. The chain combines TRBV7-9 with TRBJ1-2; D gene unclear. Germline V gene data show CDR1 as SEHNR and CDR2 as FQNEAQ (reference sequence). V dropped 5 bases and J dropped 8 bases, with 21 bases sitting between them. The length of the CDR3 is 15 residues. CDR3 sequence reads: CASSPPGGALPGYTF. As DNA, the CDR3 is TGTGCCAGCAGCCCCCCGGGAGGCGCCTTGCCGGGCTACACCTTC. Combining the CDR3 with reference TRBV7-9 and TRBJ1-2 gives the whole variable domain DTGVSQNPRHKITKRGQNVTFRCDPISEHNRLYWYRQTLGQGPEFLTYFQNEAQLEKSRLLSDRFSAERPKGSFSTLEIQRTEQGDSAMYLCASSPPGGALPGYTFGSGTRLTVV.